The 3 T cell receptor beta chains below were found in one sample sequenced in a study of low-dose radiotherapy and immunotherapy resistance in tumors. Primers used for first-strand cDNA, a TRAV- and TRBV-specific set, covered both alpha and beta chains. TCRs were amplified for roughly 20 PCR cycles with a constant-region primer and V-primer adapter. One entry per CDR3 protein, called by TCRdb with MiXCR from the reads. The table shows roughly 100,000 distinct CDR3 sequences, with 20% to 25% occurring only once. Time point defined: after trial treatment. Treatment given: LDRT plus nivolumab, ipilimumab, low-dose cyclophosphamide and aspirin (RACIN trial). Sample: PBMCs, taken after low-dose radiotherapy plus immunotherapy. The receptors shown here come from a female donor with ovarian cancer.

The table lists this clonotype with many counts. This chain joins TRBV4-3 and TRBJ2-2; D is possibly TRBD1 (7 bases). Trimming stripped 4 bases from V and 7 bases from J, with 19 bases between. The CDR3 runs to 16 residues. CDR1 LGHNA and CDR2 YSLEER come from the germline V gene. CDR3 in DNA: TGCGCCAGCAGCCTACTCCCGACAGGGAGGAACGGGGAGCTGTTTTTT. The encoded protein is CASSLLPTGRNGELFF.

The gene calls are TRBV26 and TRBJ1-5; TRBD1 is the table's D call and was not checked against the DNA. TRBV26 constitutes a pseudogene. There are 14 residues in the CDR3. The CDR3 DNA sequence: TGTGCCAGCAGAGATCCTAGTTGGGGGCAGCCCCAGCATTTT. It encodes CASRDPSWGQPQHF.

In its sample, this clonotype was seen a few times. J is TRBJ1-1 and V is TRBV30, with 8 nucleotides matching TRBD1. The CDR3 loop spans 16 amino acids. Per germline, CDR1 GTSNPN and CDR2 SVGIG (reference sequence). V was clipped by 1 base and J by 4 bases; unmatched bases: 11. The CDR3 nucleotides are TGTGCCTGGAGTGACCCCAAGGGAACAGGGGGCACTGAAGCTTTCTTT. Its protein is CAWSDPKGTGGTEAFF.